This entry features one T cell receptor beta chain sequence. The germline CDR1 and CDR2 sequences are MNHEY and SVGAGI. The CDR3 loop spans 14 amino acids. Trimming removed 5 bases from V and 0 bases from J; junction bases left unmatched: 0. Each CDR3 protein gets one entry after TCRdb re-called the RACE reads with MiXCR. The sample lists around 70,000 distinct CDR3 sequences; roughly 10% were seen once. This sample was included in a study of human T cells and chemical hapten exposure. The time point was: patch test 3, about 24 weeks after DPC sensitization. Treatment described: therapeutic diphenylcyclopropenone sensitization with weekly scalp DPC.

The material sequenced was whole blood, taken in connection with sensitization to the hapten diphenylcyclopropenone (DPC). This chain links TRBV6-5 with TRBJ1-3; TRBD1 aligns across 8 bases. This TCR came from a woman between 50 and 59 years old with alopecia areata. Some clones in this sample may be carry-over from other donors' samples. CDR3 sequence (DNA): TGTGCCAGCAGTACAGGGGGCTCTGGAAACACCATATATTTT. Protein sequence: CASSTGGSGNTIYF.